These T cell receptor beta chains were read from a single sample in a study of blood T cells in healthy people across ages. TCRdb re-called the 5' RACE reads with MiXCR, one entry per CDR3 protein. Of hundreds of thousands of distinct CDR3 sequences listed, roughly 53% were seen once; the top ten hold around 37%. Sequencing was performed on blood. The receptors shown here come from a man aged 60-69 years in good health. The CDR3 runs from the conserved cysteine through the conserved F or W. Fields, in order: clone size, V gene, J gene, D gene, CDR3 protein, CDR3 DNA. D genes are given only for firm matches. Clone size is shown for a subset of rows, as once, few, many or a class of expanded clone.

-,TRBV5-1,TRBJ2-2,-,CASGAGTGELFF,TGCGCCAGCGGTGCCGGCACCGGGGAGCTGTTTTTT
-,TRBV7-9,TRBJ2-1,TRBD1,CASSYPLQGADEQFF,TGTGCCAGCAGCTATCCCCTACAGGGGGCGGATGAGCAGTTCTTC
many,TRBV28,TRBJ2-1,TRBD1,CASSSQTGNSYNEQFF,TGTGCCAGCAGTTCCCAGACAGGGAACTCCTACAATGAGCAGTTCTTC
-,TRBV7-2,TRBJ2-7,TRBD1,CASSQGQPNEQYF,TGTGCCAGCAGCCAGGGACAGCCGAACGAGCAGTACTTC
few,TRBV25-1,TRBJ2-5,TRBD1,CASSAFQGVRQETQYF,TGTGCCAGCAGTGCGTTTCAGGGGGTACGGCAAGAGACCCAGTACTTC
-,TRBV29-1,TRBJ1-4,-,CSVEGAGKLFF,TGCAGCGTTGAAGGGGCGGGCAAACTGTTTTTT
-,TRBV21-1,TRBJ2-7,-,CASSLGPGVFSYEQYF,TGTGCCAGCAGCCTTGGGCCGGGCGTATTCTCCTACGAGCAGTACTTC
few,TRBV4-1,TRBJ2-7,-,CASSFRTVGYEQYF,TGCGCCAGCAGCTTCCGGACAGTTGGCTACGAGCAGTACTTC
-,TRBV5-1,TRBJ2-3,-,CASRPGGQGDTQYF,TGCGCCAGCAGGCCGGGGGGCCAAGGAGATACGCAGTATTTT
few,TRBV5-1,TRBJ2-3,-,CASSGDNTDTQYF,TGCGCCAGCAGCGGGGACAACACAGATACGCAGTATTTT
-,TRBV12-3/TRBV12-4,TRBJ2-5,TRBD2,CASSTTGGIQETQYF,TGTGCCAGCAGTACGACGGGAGGGATCCAAGAGACCCAGTACTTC
few,TRBV5-5,TRBJ1-2,TRBD1,CASSYRGSHGYTF,TGTGCCAGCAGCTACAGGGGCAGCCATGGCTACACCTTC
-,TRBV12-3/TRBV12-4,TRBJ1-5,-,CASSPRLASQPQHF,TGTGCCAGCAGCCCCAGGTTGGCGAGTCAGCCCCAGCATTTT
-,TRBV6-5,TRBJ1-1,TRBD1,CASSFPGRGQKGETEAFF,TGTGCCAGCAGTTTTCCCGGCAGGGGGCAGAAGGGGGAGACTGAAGCTTTCTTT
-,TRBV13,TRBJ1-1,-,CASSLGGGIYGGAFF,TGTGCCAGCAGCTTAGGAGGAGGGATCTACGGTGGGGCTTTCTTT
-,TRBV4-1,TRBJ1-5,-,CASSQDEVDSAQHF,TGCGCCAGCAGCCAAGATGAAGTAGATTCTGCGCAGCATTTT
few,TRBV20-1,TRBJ2-5,TRBD2,CSAELAEETQYF,TGCAGTGCCGAGCTAGCGGAAGAGACCCAGTACTTC
-,TRBV20-1,TRBJ2-4,TRBD2,CSASGTSGGNIQYF,TGCAGTGCTAGTGGGACTAGCGGGGGAAACATTCAGTACTTC
-,TRBV7-2,TRBJ2-1,-,CASSLMASAYNEQFF,TGTGCCAGCAGCTTAATGGCTAGCGCGTACAATGAGCAGTTCTTC
-,TRBV24-1,TRBJ2-7,TRBD1,CATSCRDRGNEQYF,TGTGCTACCAGTTGCCGGGACAGGGGAAACGAGCAGTACTTC
-,TRBV11-2,TRBJ2-7,-,CASSLVPGELYNEQYF,TGTGCCAGCAGCTTAGTGCCCGGAGAGTTATACAATGAGCAGTACTTC
many,TRBV4-1,TRBJ2-2,TRBD1,CASSHWTGDTGELFF,TGCGCCAGCAGCCATTGGACAGGGGACACCGGGGAGCTGTTTTTT
-,TRBV14,TRBJ1-2,-,CASSQDPSAGYGYTF,TGTGCCAGCAGCCAAGATCCCTCGGCTGGGTATGGCTACACCTTC
-,TRBV7-2,TRBJ2-3,-,CASSLMAGPDTQYF,TGTGCCAGCAGCTTAATGGCGGGTCCAGATACGCAGTATTTT
few,TRBV20-1,TRBJ2-2,-,CSAMRAPDTGELFF,TGCAGTGCCATGAGGGCGCCAGACACCGGGGAGCTGTTTTTT
-,TRBV2,TRBJ1-5,TRBD1,CASSESGGFGQPQHF,TGTGCCAGCAGTGAATCAGGGGGCTTCGGTCAGCCCCAGCATTTT
-,TRBV27,TRBJ1-6,-,CASSPSLGSDSPLHF,TGTGCCAGCAGTCCGTCCCTGGGTAGCGATTCACCCCTCCACTTT
-,TRBV20-1,TRBJ2-5,-,CSASPEGGQETQYF,TGCAGTGCTAGCCCGGAGGGAGGCCAAGAGACCCAGTACTTC
-,TRBV18,TRBJ2-7,-,CASSPPPGGGYEQYF,TGCGCCAGCTCACCACCGCCGGGGGGCGGTTACGAGCAGTACTTC
-,TRBV15,TRBJ1-4,-,CATSRGGDRDEKLFF,TGTGCCACCAGCAGAGGGGGGGATAGGGATGAAAAACTGTTTTTT
once,TRBV11-2,TRBJ1-2,TRBD1,CASSRTRTGISYGYTF,TGTGCCAGCAGCCGTACCCGGACAGGGATTAGCTATGGCTACACCTTC
few,TRBV7-9,TRBJ2-5,-,CASSLPKLQETQYF,TGTGCCAGCAGCTTACCGAAACTACAAGAGACCCAGTACTTC
-,TRBV14,TRBJ2-5,-,CASSRQGIEGETQYF,TGTGCCAGCAGCCGGCAGGGGATCGAAGGGGAGACCCAGTACTTC
few,TRBV5-1,TRBJ2-5,-,CASSITGVQETQYF,TGCGCCAGCAGCATAACAGGTGTCCAAGAGACCCAGTACTTC
-,TRBV13,TRBJ1-1,-,CASSLGMGNTEAFF,TGTGCCAGCAGCTTAGGGATGGGTAACACTGAAGCTTTCTTT
once,TRBV20-1,TRBJ1-1,-,CSAPGPPSHTEVFF,TGCAGTGCTCCGGGACCACCATCTCACACTGAAGTTTTCTTT